This T cell receptor beta chain stems from a study of blood T cell repertoires in COVID-19. In the study overall: The United States, Italy and Spain supplied acute and convalescent COVID-19 samples. In each case, the material was cDNA or gDNA derived from T cells, B-cell-depleted T cells, or PBMCs.

Under the authors' procedure: Counts of nucleated cells, estimated from reference gene primer amplification, were obtained. Assay used: immunoSEQ multiplex PCR; TCRdb lists only in-frame clones, some missing. V, J and clone size are those of that table, while D and trimming were read from the DNA. The top ten hold 3% of the sample, which has some 350,000 clones, around four fifths seen once. Germline V CDR1 and CDR2: KGHSH, LQKENI. This CDR3 has 15 amino acids. V lost 3 bases, J lost 7 bases, and 8 bases stayed unmatched. This chain uses TRBV18 with TRBJ1-1; 10 bases match TRBD1. The receptor comes from a man aged 30 to 45 with active or convalescent COVID-19. The sequenced sample was peripheral blood. This CDR3 reads CASSPTGGSVGEAFF. The CDR3 DNA is TGTGCCAGCTCACCGACAGGGGGCTCTGTGGGTGAAGCTTTCTTT. Supplemented by reference TRBV18 and TRBJ1-1, the full variable domain reads NAGVMQNPRHLVRRRGQEARLRCSPMKGHSHVYWYRQLPEEGLKFMVYLQKENIIDESGMPKERFSAEFPKEGPSILRIQQVVRGDSAAYFCASSPTGGSVGEAFFGQGTRLTVV.